This TCR beta chain was observed in a study of blood T cells in healthy people across ages. The V gene's germline CDR1 is DFQATT and CDR2 SNEGSKA (reference sequence). The CDR3 contains 13 residues. The use of a sample-barcoded 5' primer and a J-beta primer mix characterized a second PCR of about 7 to 12 cycles. Via MiXCR, TCRdb re-called the 5' RACE reads, giving one row per CDR3 protein. The repertoire has about 570,000 distinct CDR3 sequences, 25% to 30% of them found once; the top ten carry about a fifth. The TCR comes from a woman aged 70-85 years in good health. Sequencing was carried out using blood. The chain employs TRBV20-1 and TRBJ2-5; 8 nucleotides match TRBD2. The DNA end favors TRBJ2-1, so the J call may be wrong. The CDR3 protein is CSAKGLGANEQFF. In DNA form, the CDR3 reads TGCAGTGCTAAGGGACTAGGAGCCAATGAGCAGTTCTTC.